The rows below give T cell receptor beta chains drawn from one sample of a study of T cells expressing NK-cell markers. TCRdb reprocessed the 5' RACE reads, with one entry per CDR3 protein and no DNA. Found here are a few hundred thousand distinct CDR3 sequences; the top ten clones hold roughly 5.5%. The specimen was blood T cells: a sorted CD56 or NKG2C T cell subset, CD4+ or CD8+ T cells, or bulk PBMC T cells (not recorded which). The receptor source for this set is a man aged 18 to 69 in good health. Each CDR3 is given with its conserved first and last residue.

j_gene	v_gene	CDR3aa
TRBJ1-1	TRBV19	CASSKSGGQDSEAFF
TRBJ1-2	TRBV6-2/TRBV6-3	CASIPGGAGSHYGYTF
TRBJ1-5	TRBV6-1	CASGAGTASNQPQHF
TRBJ1-6	TRBV11-2	CASSLVVRAAYNSPLHF
TRBJ2-3	TRBV9	CASRAVGRGAGRGDTQYF
TRBJ2-7	TRBV5-1	CASSLSSSGGRFSYEQYF
TRBJ2-7	TRBV3-1	CASTARDRGYEQYF
TRBJ1-6	TRBV5-1	CASSLGYNSPLHF
TRBJ2-2	TRBV5-1	CASSYLTVRGPNTGELFF
TRBJ2-7	TRBV12-3/TRBV12-4	CASSSHSRHAGGYEQYF
TRBJ1-1	TRBV7-2	CASSVTWKEAFF
TRBJ2-6	TRBV6-5	CASSYRDGPRLGANVLTF
TRBJ2-1	TRBV11-2	CASSPWGQGTYNEQFF
TRBJ1-5	TRBV6-1	CASSKTGNLRNQPQHF
TRBJ1-2	TRBV20-1	CSATEGARYGYTF
TRBJ1-5	TRBV6-5	CASSYGAGYDQPQHF
TRBJ2-1	TRBV20-1	CSARDQKPKGSRRNEQFF
TRBJ2-7	TRBV7-2	CASSLSQGAPYEQYF